This TCR beta chain stems from a study of blood T cells in healthy people across ages. Findings of the study overall: In long-lived donors, naive CD4+ cell counts and diversity exceeded those of aged donors. Among T cells, TCR beta diversity per million cells dropped roughly linearly as age rose.

Alongside a J-beta primer mix, a sample-barcoded 5' primer served in a second PCR lasting roughly 6 to 11 cycles. The template-switch adaptor was a 5' adaptor with 12 random nucleotides. It tagged each cDNA molecule. TCRdb ran MiXCR on the 5' RACE reads and lists one entry per CDR3 protein. The table includes around 1.1 million distinct CDR3 sequences, 35% to 45% detected once. Of note for this clonotype: The target antigen is unknown.

The sequenced sample consisted of blood. This receptor was taken from a man aged 18 to 30 in good health.

Written as DNA, the CDR3 is TGTGCCAGCAGCTTAGACAGGGCCATGAACACTGAAGCTTTCTTT. This gives the protein CASSLDRAMNTEAFF. The V and J genes are TRBV7-9 and TRBJ1-1; perhaps TRBD1 as D (6 bases). The CDR3 has 15 residues. V was trimmed by 1 base and J by 0 bases, leaving 9 bases between them. CDR1 and CDR2 from the germline V gene are SEHNR and FQNEAQ (reference sequence).